Considering frequency, the clone carrying this T cell receptor beta chain is large. No antigen is known for it. This sample is drawn from a study of CD8 T cells in cerebrospinal fluid in Alzheimer's disease. Notes on the study in general: Expanded clones of at least 3% were commoner in Alzheimer's patients than healthy subjects.

10X single-cell V(D)J and 5' gene-expression libraries profiled CSF cells. TCRdb reanalyzed the 10x single-cell sequencing reads, giving one entry per CDR3 protein sequence and no DNA. The sample data list 1,500 to 2,000 distinct CDR3 sequences. This clonotype was obtained from a human donor with mild cognitive impairment. Sample: cerebrospinal fluid.

This chain's CDR3 is CASSLVGGGDEQYF. The genes are TRBV5-1 and TRBJ2-7; lacking DNA, the TRBD1 call made by TCRdb goes unchecked. CDR3 size: 14 residues. Germline CDR1 reads SGHRS; CDR2 reads YFSETQ.